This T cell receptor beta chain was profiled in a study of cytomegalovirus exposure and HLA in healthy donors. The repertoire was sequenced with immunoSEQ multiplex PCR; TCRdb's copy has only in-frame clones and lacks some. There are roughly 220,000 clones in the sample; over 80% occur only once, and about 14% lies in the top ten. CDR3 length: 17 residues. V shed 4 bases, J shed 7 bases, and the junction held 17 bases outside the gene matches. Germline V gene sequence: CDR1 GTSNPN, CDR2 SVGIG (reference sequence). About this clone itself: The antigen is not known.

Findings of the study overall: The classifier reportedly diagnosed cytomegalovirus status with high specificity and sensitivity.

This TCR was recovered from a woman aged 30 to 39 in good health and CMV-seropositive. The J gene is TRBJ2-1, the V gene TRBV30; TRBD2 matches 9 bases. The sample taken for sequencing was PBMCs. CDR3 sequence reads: CAWNPPLGGLASNEQFF. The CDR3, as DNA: TGTGCCTGGAATCCTCCTCTAGGGGGACTAGCTTCAAATGAGCAGTTCTTC.